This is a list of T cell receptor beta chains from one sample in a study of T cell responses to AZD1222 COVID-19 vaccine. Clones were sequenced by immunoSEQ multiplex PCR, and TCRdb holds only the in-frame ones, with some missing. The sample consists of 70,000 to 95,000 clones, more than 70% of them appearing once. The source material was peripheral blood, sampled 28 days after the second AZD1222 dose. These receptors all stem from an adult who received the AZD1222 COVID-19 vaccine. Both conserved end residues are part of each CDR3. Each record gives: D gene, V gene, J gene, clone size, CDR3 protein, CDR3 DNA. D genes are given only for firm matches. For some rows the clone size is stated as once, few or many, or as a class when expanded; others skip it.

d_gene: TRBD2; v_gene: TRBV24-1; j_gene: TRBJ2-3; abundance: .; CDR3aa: CATSDLRLAGGADTQYF; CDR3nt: TGTGCCACCAGTGATTTGAGGCTAGCGGGAGGGGCAGATACGCAGTATTTT
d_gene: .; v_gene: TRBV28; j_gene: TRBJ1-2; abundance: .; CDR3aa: CASSSMTYGYTF; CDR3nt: TGTGCCAGCAGCTCAATGACCTATGGCTACACCTTC
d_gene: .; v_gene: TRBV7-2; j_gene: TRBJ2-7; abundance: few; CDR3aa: CASSLQSYEQYF; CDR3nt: TGTGCCAGCAGCCTCCAGTCCTACGAGCAGTACTTC
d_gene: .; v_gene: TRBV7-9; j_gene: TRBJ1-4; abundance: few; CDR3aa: CASVGSGPEKLFF; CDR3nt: TGTGCCAGCGTTGGTTCGGGACCTGAAAAACTGTTTTTT
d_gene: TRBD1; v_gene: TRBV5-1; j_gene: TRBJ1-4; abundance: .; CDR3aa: CASSSPTGISANEKLFF; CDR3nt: TGCGCCAGCAGCTCACCGACAGGGATATCGGCTAATGAAAAACTGTTTTTT
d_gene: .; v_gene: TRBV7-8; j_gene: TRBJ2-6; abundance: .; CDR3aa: CASSLRNSGANVLTF; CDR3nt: TGTGCCAGCAGCTTAAGGAATTCTGGGGCCAACGTCCTGACTTTC
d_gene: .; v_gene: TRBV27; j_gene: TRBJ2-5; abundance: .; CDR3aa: CASSSPGTLGETQYF; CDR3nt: TGCGCCAGCAGTTCACCCGGGACGTTGGGAGAGACCCAGTACTTC
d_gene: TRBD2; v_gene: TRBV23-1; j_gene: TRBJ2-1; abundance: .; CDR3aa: CASSQRLAGGPRYNEQFF; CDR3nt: TGCGCCAGCAGTCAAAGACTAGCGGGAGGGCCCAGGTACAATGAGCAGTTCTTC
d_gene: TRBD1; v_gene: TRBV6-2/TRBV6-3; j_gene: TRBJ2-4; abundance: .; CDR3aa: CASSYGLGQGARGAKNIQYF; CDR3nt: TGTGCCAGCAGTTACGGTCTAGGACAGGGGGCGCGTGGGGCCAAAAACATTCAGTACTTC
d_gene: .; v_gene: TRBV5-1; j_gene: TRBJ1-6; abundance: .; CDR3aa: CASSLAGSGTSSYNSPLHF; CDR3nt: TGCGCCAGCAGCTTGGCAGGGTCAGGGACGAGCTCCTATAATTCACCCCTCCACTTT
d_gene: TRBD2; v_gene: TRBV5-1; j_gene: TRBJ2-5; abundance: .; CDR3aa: CASSLGAGGPETQYF; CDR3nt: TGCGCCAGCAGCTTAGGAGCGGGGGGGCCGGAGACCCAGTACTTC
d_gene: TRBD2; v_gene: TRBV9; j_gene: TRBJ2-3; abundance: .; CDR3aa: CASSAQLAGGTDTQYF; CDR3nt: TGTGCCAGCAGCGCCCAACTAGCGGGAGGGACAGATACGCAGTATTTT
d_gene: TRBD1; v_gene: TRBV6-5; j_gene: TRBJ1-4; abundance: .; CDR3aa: CASSYSQGGWEKLFF; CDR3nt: TGTGCCAGCAGTTACTCACAGGGGGGTTGGGAAAAACTGTTTTTT
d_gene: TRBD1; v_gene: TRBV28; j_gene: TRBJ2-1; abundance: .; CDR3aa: CASRPPPGDRTGGQFF; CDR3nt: TGTGCCAGCAGACCTCCCCCGGGGGACAGGACTGGAGGGCAGTTCTTC
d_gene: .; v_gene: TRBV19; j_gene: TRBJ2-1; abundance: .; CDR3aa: CASSSGTTYNEQFF; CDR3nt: TGTGCCAGTAGTTCCGGGACAACCTACAATGAGCAGTTCTTC
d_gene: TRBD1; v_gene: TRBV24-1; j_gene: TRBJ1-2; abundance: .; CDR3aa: CATSRQGLGGYTF; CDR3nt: TGTGCCACCAGCCGACAGGGACTGGGTGGCTACACCTTC
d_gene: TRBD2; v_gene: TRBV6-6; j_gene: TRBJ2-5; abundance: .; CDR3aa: CASSYASGGAETQYF; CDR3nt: TGTGCCAGCAGTTACGCTAGCGGGGGGGCGGAGACCCAGTACTTC